The rows below give T cell receptor beta chains drawn from one sample of a study of shared clonotypes between healthy human individuals. Generated by immunoSEQ multiplex PCR, the TCRdb table keeps only in-frame clones and is missing some. The sample has a few hundred thousand clones; around 76% are singletons. The specimen was PBMCs. Receptors were obtained from a woman in her thirties or forties in good health. Some clones in this sample may be carry-over from other donors' samples. CDR3s include the opening cysteine and the closing phenylalanine or tryptophan. A D gene is named only where the DNA matches it firmly. Clone size is given for some rows only: seen once, a few or many times, or a class if the clone is expanded.

TRBV9	TRBJ1-1	NA	many	13	TGTGCCAGCAGCGCGGGGACTGGAACTGAAGCTTTCTTT	CASSAGTGTEAFF
TRBV5-1	TRBJ2-3	NA	few	15	TGCGCCAGCAGCCACACAGGGCATACCACAGATACGCAGTATTTT	CASSHTGHTTDTQYF
TRBV5-1	TRBJ2-1	NA	NA	15	TGCGCCAGCAGCTTCTATCAGAGCTCCTACAATGAGCAGTTCTTC	CASSFYQSSYNEQFF
TRBV7-6	TRBJ2-5	NA	NA	13	TGTGCCAGCAGCCGAGGGGGGCGAGAGACCCAGTACTTC	CASSRGGRETQYF
TRBV9	TRBJ1-4	TRBD1	few	15	TGTGCCAGCAGCGTTAACAGGGGCCCTAATGAAAAACTGTTTTTT	CASSVNRGPNEKLFF
TRBV19	TRBJ1-3	NA	NA	15	TGTGCCAGTAGTGACGATCGACAGCCTGGAAACACCATATATTTT	CASSDDRQPGNTIYF
TRBV2	TRBJ2-3	TRBD2	NA	19	TGTGCCAGCAGTGAAGGGCGGGCTAGCGGGATAACCGGCACAGATACGCAGTATTTT	CASSEGRASGITGTDTQYF
TRBV4-1	TRBJ2-3	NA	NA	14	TGCGCCAGCAGCCTGGGACCAAACACAGATACGCAGTATTTT	CASSLGPNTDTQYF
TRBV6-6	TRBJ2-2	NA	NA	14	TGTGCCAGCAGTTACGAGGCCAGCTCCGGGGAGCTGTTTTTT	CASSYEASSGELFF
TRBV29-1	TRBJ2-7	NA	NA	14	TGCAGCGTTGTCAAGACATCGAACTCCTACGAGCAGTACTTC	CSVVKTSNSYEQYF
TRBV5-1	TRBJ2-5	TRBD2	NA	15	TGCGCCAGCAGCTTCCAAGCGGGAGGATACGAGACCCAGTACTTC	CASSFQAGGYETQYF
TRBV5-1	TRBJ2-7	NA	few	14	TGCGCCAGCAGCCCTGTGGACATCTCCTACGAGCAGTACTTC	CASSPVDISYEQYF
TRBV7-9	TRBJ1-1	NA	NA	14	TGTGCCAGCAGCCACGGACAGAGTATTACTGAAGCTTTCTTT	CASSHGQSITEAFF
TRBV5-8	TRBJ1-2	NA	NA	15	TGTGCCAGCAGCTTGTTTCGCAAAACTAACTATGGCTACACCTTC	CASSLFRKTNYGYTF
TRBV28	TRBJ1-2	NA	NA	16	TGTGCCAGCAGTTTATCCCCCAAGCCGGGAGACTATGGCTACACCTTC	CASSLSPKPGDYGYTF
TRBV19	TRBJ1-2	NA	NA	14	TGTGCCAGTAGTATAGCGCGGGACACTTATGGCTACACCTTC	CASSIARDTYGYTF
TRBV19	TRBJ1-5	NA	few	15	TGTGCCAGTAGTATAAAGGGGGTCAGCAATCAGCCCCAGCATTTT	CASSIKGVSNQPQHF
TRBV6-5	TRBJ2-4	TRBD2	NA	15	TGTGCCAGCAGTCCCAGACTAGCGAGTAAAAACATTCAGTACTTC	CASSPRLASKNIQYF
TRBV30	TRBJ2-2	TRBD2	NA	16	TGTGCCTGGTCCCTTAGCGGGAGGGCCGAGATCGGGGAGCTGTTTTTT	CAWSLSGRAEIGELFF
TRBV28	TRBJ2-5	TRBD2	NA	15	TGTGCCAGCAGTCCGTGGACTAGCGGTGGGGAGACCCAGTACTTC	CASSPWTSGGETQYF
TRBV19	TRBJ1-5	TRBD1	NA	15	TGTGCCAGTAGAGACAGGGGCCGGGGGAATCAGCCCCAGCATTTT	CASRDRGRGNQPQHF
TRBV18	TRBJ2-2	NA	NA	14	TGTGCCAGCTCACCAACGGGGGCTGCCGGGGAGCTGTTTTTT	CASSPTGAAGELFF
TRBV7-2	TRBJ2-4	NA	once	17	TGTGCCAGCAGCCCATCTTACAGGGTCCGAGCCAAAAACATTCAGTACTTC	CASSPSYRVRAKNIQYF
TRBV4-1	TRBJ2-1	NA	NA	18	TGCGCCAGCAGCCAAGAAGGGGGGGGAGGGCCGGTTTACGGTGAGCAGTTCTTC	CASSQEGGGGPVYGEQFF
TRBV25-1	TRBJ2-1	TRBD1	NA	15	TGTGCCAGCAGTGAATATACAGGGGGGCCCAATGAGCAGTTCTTC	CASSEYTGGPNEQFF
TRBV29-1	TRBJ1-2	TRBD1	NA	10	TGCAGCGTCGGGGACAGGGGCGAGACCTTC	CSVGDRGETF
TRBV6-6	TRBJ2-7	NA	NA	12	TGTGCCAGCAGCCGATCTTCCTACGAGCAGTACTTC	CASSRSSYEQYF
TRBV4-1	TRBJ2-7	NA	NA	18	TGCGCCAGCAGCCAAGATTGGACACCGGGACTCCCTTCCTACGCGCAGTACTTC	CASSQDWTPGLPSYAQYF
TRBV25-1	TRBJ2-3	TRBD2	NA	16	TGTGCCAGCAGTGATTCACTAGCGGGGAGCACAGATACGCAGTATTTT	CASSDSLAGSTDTQYF
TRBV9	TRBJ2-5	NA	NA	13	TGTGCCAGCAGCGTACAGAACCAAGAGACCCAGTACTTC	CASSVQNQETQYF
TRBV7-3	TRBJ2-7	NA	NA	15	TGTGCCAGCAGCTTAACTTCGGCAGGTACCTACGAGCAGTACTTC	CASSLTSAGTYEQYF
TRBV28	TRBJ2-5	NA	few	14	TGTGCCAGCAGTTTAAAACCCTCGAGAGAGACCCAGTACTTC	CASSLKPSRETQYF
TRBV5-5	TRBJ2-1	NA	NA	15	TGTGCCAGCAGCTTGTGGGACTCCCCCAGCAATGAGCAGTTCTTC	CASSLWDSPSNEQFF
TRBV29-1	TRBJ2-1	NA	NA	14	TGCAGCGTTTCCCAGGGCGGGATATACAATGAGCAGTTCTTC	CSVSQGGIYNEQFF
TRBV27	TRBJ2-3	TRBD2	NA	13	TGTGCCAGCAGTCCACGGGCGACTAGCGCGCAGTATTTT	CASSPRATSAQYF